This record concerns one T cell receptor (beta chain) sequence. Antigen unknown. V shed 2 bases and J shed 7 bases, with 9 bases lying between them. The CDR3 is 14 amino acids. The germline CDR1 and CDR2 sequences are KGHSH and LQKENI. This sample was taken from a study of T cell responses to AZD1222 COVID-19 vaccine. Study-wide results and limits: Possibly, clonal diversity was underestimated; donors were largely white British and included more females.

The table came from immunoSEQ multiplex PCR; TCRdb's copy has only in-frame clones and leaves some out. The table lists 90,000 to 120,000 clones, around nine tenths of them singletons. This chain links TRBV18 with TRBJ1-6; D is unclear. This receptor was obtained from an adult in good health. The source was peripheral blood, collected on day 0 of AZD1222 vaccination. The CDR3 protein is CASSPDLGNSPLHF. The CDR3 DNA reads as TGTGCCAGCTCACCAGACCTGGGCAATTCACCCCTCCACTTT.